The TCR beta chain under discussion was sequenced for a study of CD8 T cells in ankylosing spondylitis. TCRdb analysed the 5' RACE reads with MiXCR anew, one entry per CDR3 protein. The repertoire includes 350,000 to 450,000 distinct CDR3 sequences, more than 20% of them detected once, and roughly 14% sits in the top ten. The CDR3 contains 16 residues. V lost 3 bases and J lost 4; bases outside the gene matches: 11. Per germline, CDR1 SGHRS and CDR2 YFSETQ. Sequencing was carried out using blood, either unsorted or a sorted T cell fraction (not recorded which). V gene TRBV5-1 combines with J gene TRBJ2-3; 7 bases line up with TRBD2. The receptor was isolated from a male donor with ankylosing spondylitis or in good health (not recorded which). For the CDR3, the DNA is TGCGCCAGCAGCTCAAATCCGGGACTAACCGCAGATACGCAGTATTTT. This encodes CASSSNPGLTADTQYF.